Below, one TCR beta chain is given with its context. The antigen remains undetermined. Though nominally healthy at sampling, donors likely had unrecorded immune exposures. The sample originates from a study of cytomegalovirus exposure and HLA in healthy donors. Study background: An earlier analysis found roughly 100 million unique TCR beta sequences from 200 million or so T cells.

The CDR3 is made up of 15 amino acids. Germline loops: CDR1 MGHRA, CDR2 YSYEKL. Deletions cut 3 bases from V and 0 bases from J, with 11 bases between. Whole-study findings and limits: Researchers reported that a few CMV-associated chains were confirmed in vitro as CMV antigen-specific.

Vbeta (60) and Jbeta (13) primers were used in the PCR. Original handling: A later analysis tallied about 80 million unique TCR beta chains, about 12 million of them shared. Repertoires were generated with immunoSEQ multiplex PCR, while TCRdb's copy carries only in-frame clones and drops some. Clone size and V and J calls were adopted from that table, with D and trimming inferred from the DNA. The sample has approximately 180,000 clones; the top ten hold around 6%. The TCR originated in a young man in good health and CMV-seronegative. The material sequenced was PBMCs. The V gene is TRBV4-1, the J gene TRBJ1-1, with D unclear. Here the CDR3 reads CASSQREILNTEAFF. CDR3 coding DNA: TGCGCCAGCAGCCAGAGGGAGATTCTGAACACTGAAGCTTTCTTT.